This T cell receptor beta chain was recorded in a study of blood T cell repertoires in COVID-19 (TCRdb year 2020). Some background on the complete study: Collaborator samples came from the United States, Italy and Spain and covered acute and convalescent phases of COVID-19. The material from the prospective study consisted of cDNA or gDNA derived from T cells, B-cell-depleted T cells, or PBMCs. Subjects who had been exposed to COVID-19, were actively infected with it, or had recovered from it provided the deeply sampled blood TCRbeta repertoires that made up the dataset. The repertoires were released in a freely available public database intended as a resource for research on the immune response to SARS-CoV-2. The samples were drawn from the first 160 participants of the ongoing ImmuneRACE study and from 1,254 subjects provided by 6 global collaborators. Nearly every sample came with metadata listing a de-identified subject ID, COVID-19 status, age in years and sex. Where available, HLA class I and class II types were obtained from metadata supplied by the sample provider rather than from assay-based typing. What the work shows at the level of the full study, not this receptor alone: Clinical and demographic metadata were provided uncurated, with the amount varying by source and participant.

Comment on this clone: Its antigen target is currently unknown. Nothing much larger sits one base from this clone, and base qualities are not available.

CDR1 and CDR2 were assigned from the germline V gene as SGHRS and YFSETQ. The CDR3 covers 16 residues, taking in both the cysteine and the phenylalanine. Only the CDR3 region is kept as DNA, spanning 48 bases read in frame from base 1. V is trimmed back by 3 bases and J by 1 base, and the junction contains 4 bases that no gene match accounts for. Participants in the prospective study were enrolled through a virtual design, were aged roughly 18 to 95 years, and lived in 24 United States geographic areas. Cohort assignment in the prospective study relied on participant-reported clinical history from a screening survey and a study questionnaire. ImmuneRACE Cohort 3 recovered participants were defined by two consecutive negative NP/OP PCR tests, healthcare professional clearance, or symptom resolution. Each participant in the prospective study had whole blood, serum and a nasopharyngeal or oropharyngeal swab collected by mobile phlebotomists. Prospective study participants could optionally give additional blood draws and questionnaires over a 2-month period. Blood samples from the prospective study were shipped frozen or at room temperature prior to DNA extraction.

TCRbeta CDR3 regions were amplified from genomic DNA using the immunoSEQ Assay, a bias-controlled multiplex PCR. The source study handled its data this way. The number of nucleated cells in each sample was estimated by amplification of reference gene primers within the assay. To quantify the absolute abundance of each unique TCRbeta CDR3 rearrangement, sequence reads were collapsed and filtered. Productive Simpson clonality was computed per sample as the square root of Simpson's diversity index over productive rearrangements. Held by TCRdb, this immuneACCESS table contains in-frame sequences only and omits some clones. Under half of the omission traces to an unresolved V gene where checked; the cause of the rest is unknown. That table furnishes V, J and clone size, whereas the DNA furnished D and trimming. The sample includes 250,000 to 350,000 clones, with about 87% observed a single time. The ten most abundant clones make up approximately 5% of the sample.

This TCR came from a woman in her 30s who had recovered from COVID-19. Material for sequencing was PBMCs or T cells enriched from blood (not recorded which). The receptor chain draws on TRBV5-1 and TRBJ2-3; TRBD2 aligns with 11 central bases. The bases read TGCGCCAGCAGCTATCGGACTAGCGGGCGCACAGATACGCAGTATTTT. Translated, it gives CASSYRTSGRTDTQYF.